This TCR beta chain came from a study of T cells after yellow fever vaccination. About the study: Fractions of low cell number were prepared using SMART-Seq v4 Ultra Low Input.

The CDR3 covers 17 residues. From germline, CDR1 is SGHNT and CDR2 YYREEE (reference sequence). J gave up 5 bases and V 0 bases, and 11 bases lay outside the gene matches. It was through 5'RACE template switching that TCR cDNA was made, with a universal primer site and UMIs added. TCRdb reprocessed the 5' RACE reads via MiXCR and lists one record per CDR3 protein. The data show hundreds of thousands of distinct CDR3 sequences, approximately 13% seen once. J is TRBJ2-5 and V is TRBV5-4, with 9 nucleotides matching TRBD2. Material: CD4+ T cells sorted from PBMCs, obtained 15 days after the yellow fever booster vaccination. The source is a man in his late teens or twenties who received the YFV17D yellow fever vaccine. CDR3 DNA sequence: TGTGCCAGCAGCTTGGCCGGTGGTAGCGGGGGTGGGGAGACCCAGTACTTC. It translates to CASSLAGGSGGGETQYF.